These T cell receptor beta chains were read from a single sample in a study of T cell repertoires in cytomegalovirus infection. TCRdb recomputed calls from the reads with MiXCR, one row per CDR3 protein. This sample has hundreds of thousands of distinct CDR3 sequences, with roughly a third found just once. These TCRs' antigens remain unknown. The sample was cultured PBMCs, taken from culture after CMV antigen stimulation. These receptors all stem from a human donor in good health (CMV status not recorded). Some clones in this sample may be carry-over from other donors' samples. The CDR3 runs from the conserved cysteine through the conserved F or W. A D gene is named only where the DNA matches it firmly. Some rows have no size entry. The others give once, few or many, or a class for an expanded clone.

v_call	clone_size	j_call	d_call	cdr3_aa	cdr3_nt
TRBV6-5	few	TRBJ2-3	TRBD2	CASSYGASGGVDTQYF	TGTGCCAGCAGTTACGGCGCTAGCGGAGGGGTGGATACGCAGTATTTT
TRBV7-9	few	TRBJ2-1	.	CASSLTEGEDNEQFF	TGTGCCAGCAGTTTAACGGAGGGTGAAGACAATGAGCAGTTCTTC
TRBV12-3/TRBV12-4	.	TRBJ2-2	.	CASSPLNIRETGELFF	TGTGCCAGCAGTCCCTTAAACATACGAGAGACCGGGGAGCTGTTTTTT
TRBV6-5	.	TRBJ2-7	TRBD2	CASSYGGMSQYF	TGTGCCAGCAGCTACGGGGGGATGAGCCAGTACTTC
TRBV25-1	.	TRBJ2-5	TRBD2	CASSEAGTSGSLTQYF	TGTGCCAGCAGTGAAGCCGGGACTAGCGGGAGTTTGACCCAGTACTTC
TRBV20-1	.	TRBJ2-3	.	CSATPGEGTLTDTQYF	TGCAGTGCGACCCCAGGGGAGGGGACCCTCACAGATACGCAGTATTTT
TRBV7-2	many	TRBJ2-1	TRBD2	CASSWPGLVRSGEQFF	TGTGCCAGCAGCTGGCCGGGACTAGTTCGCTCAGGTGAGCAGTTCTTC
TRBV4-1	.	TRBJ2-3	TRBD1	CASSQVSGGRDTQYF	TGCGCCAGCAGCCAAGTGTCAGGGGGCAGAGATACGCAGTATTTT
TRBV11-2	few	TRBJ2-3	.	CASSLGPGQNTDTQYF	TGTGCCAGCAGCTTAGGGCCAGGACAGAACACAGATACGCAGTATTTT
TRBV5-5	few	TRBJ2-5	.	CASSRRVFQETQYF	TGTGCCAGCAGCCGCCGGGTCTTCCAAGAGACCCAGTACTTC
TRBV4-1	.	TRBJ2-2	.	CASSQQGRTGELFF	TGCGCCAGCAGCCAACAGGGCCGCACCGGGGAGCTGTTTTTT
TRBV18	.	TRBJ1-1	.	CASSPPVANTEAFF	TGTGCCAGCTCACCACCGGTTGCGAACACTGAAGCTTTCTTT
TRBV3-1	few	TRBJ2-1	TRBD2	CASSQIRLAGVGNEQFF	TGTGCCAGCAGCCAAATCCGGCTAGCGGGAGTGGGCAATGAGCAGTTCTTC
TRBV27	.	TRBJ1-5	.	CASTLRVDQPQHF	TGTGCCAGCACCCTTCGGGTTGATCAGCCCCAGCATTTT
TRBV6-6	.	TRBJ2-2	TRBD2	CASRGAGGSTGELFF	TGTGCCAGCAGGGGTGCGGGAGGCAGCACCGGGGAGCTGTTTTTT
TRBV28	.	TRBJ2-3	.	CASLPFTSTDSRTDTQYF	TGTGCCAGCCTCCCCTTTACCTCCACGGACAGCCGCACAGATACGCAGTATTTT
TRBV5-1	few	TRBJ2-2	.	CASARRGARTGELFF	TGCGCCAGCGCTCGCCGGGGGGCGCGGACCGGGGAGCTGTTTTTT
TRBV7-2	many	TRBJ2-1	.	CASSPMWREQFF	TGTGCCAGCAGCCCGATGTGGAGAGAGCAGTTCTTC
TRBV4-1	few	TRBJ1-1	.	CASSQDLEAFF	TGCGCCAGCAGCCAAGACCTTGAAGCTTTCTTT
TRBV7-4	.	TRBJ1-2	.	CASSLTETSYGYTF	TGTGCCAGCAGCCTGACAGAGACCTCCTATGGCTACACCTTC
TRBV20-1	.	TRBJ1-4	.	CSARDPGGTNEKLFF	TGCAGTGCTAGAGACCCCGGTGGGACTAATGAAAAACTGTTTTTT
TRBV7-2	many	TRBJ2-2	.	CASSLQGAVTGELFF	TGTGCCAGCAGCTTACAAGGGGCGGTCACCGGGGAGCTGTTTTTT
TRBV4-1	.	TRBJ2-5	.	CASSQERGSLETQYF	TGCGCCAGCAGCCAAGAAAGAGGTTCGCTTGAGACCCAGTACTTC
TRBV7-2	few	TRBJ1-1	.	CASSLGVRGGYTEAFF	TGTGCCAGCAGCTTAGGGGTGAGGGGGGGGTACACTGAAGCTTTCTTT
TRBV30	few	TRBJ2-7	TRBD2	CAWTRTSGSYEQYF	TGTGCCTGGACCCGGACTAGCGGGAGCTACGAGCAGTACTTC
TRBV7-2	.	TRBJ1-6	TRBD1	CASSSRQGANVSPLHF	TGTGCCAGCAGCTCGCGACAGGGGGCTAATGTTTCACCCCTCCACTTT
TRBV19	.	TRBJ2-1	TRBD2	CASSGGGLAGEISYNEQFF	TGTGCCAGTAGTGGGGGGGGACTAGCGGGAGAGATATCCTACAATGAGCAGTTCTTC
TRBV28	.	TRBJ2-3	TRBD1	CASSFGDRGVGTDTQYF	TGTGCCAGCAGTTTTGGGGACAGGGGAGTGGGCACAGATACGCAGTATTTT
TRBV28	.	TRBJ2-1	TRBD2	CASSFPLAGYNEQFF	TGTGCCAGCAGTTTCCCCTTAGCGGGGTACAATGAGCAGTTCTTC
TRBV12-3/TRBV12-4	.	TRBJ1-1	TRBD1	CASRFPGTGNTEAFF	TGTGCCAGCAGGTTTCCCGGGACAGGGAACACTGAAGCTTTCTTT
TRBV6-2/TRBV6-3	.	TRBJ2-3	TRBD2	CASSSRLAERRDTQYF	TGTGCCAGCAGTTCCCGGCTAGCGGAACGGAGGGATACGCAGTATTTT
TRBV14	once	TRBJ1-2	.	CASSQWGISGGYTF	TGTGCCAGCAGCCAGTGGGGCATATCTGGTGGCTACACCTTC
TRBV2	few	TRBJ2-2	.	CASSAPAGELFF	TGTGCCAGCAGCGCCCCGGCCGGGGAGCTGTTTTTT
TRBV7-2	many	TRBJ1-1	TRBD1	CASSKWTGLGTEAFF	TGTGCCAGCAGCAAGTGGACAGGGCTGGGCACTGAAGCTTTCTTT
TRBV2	.	TRBJ2-7	TRBD2	CASRDYKYEQYF	TGTGCCAGCCGGGACTACAAATACGAGCAGTACTTC
TRBV4-2	.	TRBJ2-3	.	CASSQEYLGTDTQYF	TGTGCCAGCAGCCAAGAATATTTGGGGACAGATACGCAGTATTTT
TRBV5-1	.	TRBJ1-2	.	CASSTRGAREGYTF	TGCGCCAGCAGCACCCGGGGAGCCAGAGAGGGCTACACCTTC
TRBV12-5	.	TRBJ2-3	TRBD2	CASGIPGLAGGDTQYF	TGTGCTAGTGGTATTCCCGGACTAGCGGGAGGAGATACGCAGTATTTT
TRBV12-3/TRBV12-4	many	TRBJ2-1	TRBD2	CASSQSLAGGDPEFF	TGTGCCAGCAGTCAGAGTCTAGCGGGAGGTGATCCGGAGTTCTTC
TRBV7-9	.	TRBJ1-2	.	CASSPPGVTEDLLNYGYTF	TGTGCCAGCAGCCCCCCAGGAGTAACCGAGGACTTACTTAACTATGGCTACACCTTC
TRBV24-1	few	TRBJ2-5	TRBD1	CATSEMTGGKETQYF	TGTGCCACCAGTGAAATGACAGGGGGGAAAGAGACCCAGTACTTC
TRBV9	once	TRBJ2-3	.	CASSLRFGSTDTQYF	TGTGCCAGCAGCCTCAGGTTCGGGAGCACAGATACGCAGTATTTT
TRBV7-3	.	TRBJ2-3	TRBD1	CASSGGQGGTDTQYF	TGTGCCAGCAGCGGAGGACAGGGAGGCACAGATACGCAGTATTTT
TRBV7-2	many	TRBJ2-1	TRBD2	CASSFGTSGSDEQFF	TGTGCCAGCAGCTTTGGGACTAGCGGGAGTGATGAGCAGTTCTTC
TRBV7-6	.	TRBJ1-5	.	CASSQWTGDNQPQHF	TGTGCCAGCAGCCAATGGACGGGAGATAATCAGCCCCAGCATTTT
TRBV7-2	few	TRBJ2-7	.	CASSLVAGYSYEQYF	TGTGCCAGCAGCTTAGTTGCAGGCTACTCCTACGAGCAGTACTTC
TRBV7-9	.	TRBJ2-3	TRBD1	CASSQGQGIRDTQYF	TGTGCCAGCAGCCAGGGACAGGGGATCAGAGATACGCAGTATTTT
TRBV12-3/TRBV12-4	few	TRBJ2-7	TRBD2	CASTGTSGPYEQYF	TGTGCCAGCACCGGGACTAGCGGTCCCTACGAGCAGTACTTC
TRBV29-1	.	TRBJ1-4	TRBD1	CSVEAPGTGDEKLFF	TGCAGCGTTGAAGCCCCCGGGACAGGGGATGAAAAACTGTTTTTT
TRBV19	.	TRBJ2-6	TRBD2	CASSSGLAGGSGANVLTF	TGTGCCAGTAGTTCGGGACTAGCGGGAGGCTCTGGGGCCAACGTCCTGACTTTC
TRBV11-3	.	TRBJ2-2	.	CASSLDLNSGELFF	TGTGCCAGCAGCTTAGATTTGAATTCCGGGGAGCTGTTTTTT
TRBV19	.	TRBJ2-6	.	CASNEGAGNPGANVLTF	TGTGCCAGTAATGAGGGGGCGGGAAATCCTGGGGCCAACGTCCTGACTTTC
TRBV4-1	few	TRBJ1-4	.	CASSQDTGKNEKLFF	TGCGCCAGCAGCCAAGATACAGGAAAAAATGAAAAACTGTTTTTT
TRBV29-1	once	TRBJ2-3	.	CSAGGTDTQYF	TGCAGCGCCGGGGGCACAGATACGCAGTATTTT
TRBV7-8	.	TRBJ1-2	.	CASSLTGLNYGYTF	TGTGCCAGCAGCTTAACAGGGTTGAACTATGGCTACACCTTC